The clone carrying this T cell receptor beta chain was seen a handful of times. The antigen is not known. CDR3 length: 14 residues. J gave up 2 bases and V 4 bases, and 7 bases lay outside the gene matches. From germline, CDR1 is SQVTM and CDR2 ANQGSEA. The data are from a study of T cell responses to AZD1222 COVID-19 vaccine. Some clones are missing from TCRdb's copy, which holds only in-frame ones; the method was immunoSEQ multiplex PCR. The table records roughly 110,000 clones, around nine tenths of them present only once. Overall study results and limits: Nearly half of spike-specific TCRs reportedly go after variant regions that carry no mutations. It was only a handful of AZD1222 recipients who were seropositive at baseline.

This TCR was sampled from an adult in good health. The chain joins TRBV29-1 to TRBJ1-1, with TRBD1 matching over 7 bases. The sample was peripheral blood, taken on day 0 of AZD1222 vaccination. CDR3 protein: CSVAGQVPNTEAFF. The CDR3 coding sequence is TGCAGCGTTGCCGGACAGGTACCCAACACTGAAGCTTTCTTT.